What follows are 32 T cell receptor beta chains derived from one specimen sequenced in a study of control samples from healthy donors and cancer patients. Method: immunoSEQ multiplex PCR; TCRdb's copy keeps in-frame clones and lacks some. This table has 120,000 or so clones, more than 75% appearing once. Sequenced sample: blood. The source of these receptors is a man between 60 and 75 years old in good health.

The CDR3 loop reads CASSPSRGAGDTQYF. The DNA for the CDR3 is TGTGCCAGCTCACCATCGAGAGGGGCGGGGGATACGCAGTATTTT. The chain employs TRBV18 and TRBJ2-3, with D possibly matching TRBD2 (6 bases). V was cut by 2 bases and J by 6 bases, with 15 bases left in between. This CDR3 has 15 residues. Germline CDR1 is KGHSH and CDR2 is LQKENI.

V is TRBV28 and J is TRBJ2-1, with D possibly being TRBD2 (7 bases). The CDR3 loop spans 15 amino acids. Germline CDR1 is MDHEN and CDR2 is SYDVKM. The ends were cut back, 6 bases at V and 4 bases at J, with 16 bases in the middle. CDR3 nucleotide sequence: TGTGCCAGCAGGGATGGAGGGGGGGATTACAATGAGCAGTTCTTC. Translating gives CASRDGGGDYNEQFF.

The J gene is TRBJ1-5, the V gene TRBV24-1; D is unclear. V shed 4 bases and J shed 7 bases, with 16 bases lying between them. The CDR3 length is 15 residues. Germline CDR1 is KGHDR and CDR2 is SFDVKD. The CDR3 sequence is CATSDPGNPRQPQHF. The DNA of the CDR3 is TGTGCCACCAGTGACCCCGGGAACCCCCGCCAGCCCCAGCATTTT.

The rearrangement joins TRBV18 to TRBJ2-7, with D unresolved. This CDR3 has 13 residues. CDR1 and CDR2 (germline): KGHSH, LQKENI. The V gene lost 2 bases and the J gene lost 3 bases, with 8 bases spanning the gap. CDR3 sequence (DNA): TGTGCCAGCTCACCATTAGGAGTCTACGAGCAGTACTTC. Its protein product is CASSPLGVYEQYF.

V is TRBV27 and J is TRBJ1-4; D gene ambiguous. This CDR3 comprises 13 residues. V was clipped by 8 bases and J by 5 bases, with 12 bases between them. Germline CDR1 reads MNHEY; CDR2 reads SMNVEV (reference sequence). The CDR3 nucleotides are TGTGCCAGCTCCAGGTACTCGAATGAAAAACTGTTTTTT. Translating it yields CASSRYSNEKLFF.

This sequence joins TRBV2 and TRBJ1-4, with 8 positions matching TRBD1. There are 14 residues in the CDR3. From germline, CDR1 is SNHLY and CDR2 FYNNEI. The ends lost 6 bases at V and 3 bases at J; junction bases unmatched: 3. This CDR3 reads CASRGTGPNEKLFF. For the CDR3, the DNA is TGTGCCAGCAGGGGGACAGGCCCTAATGAAAAACTGTTTTTT.

CDR3 sequence reads: CASSSGLASYNEQFF. The DNA of the CDR3 is TGTGCCAGCAGCTCCGGACTAGCTTCCTACAATGAGCAGTTCTTC. V is TRBV7-3 and J is TRBJ2-1, with 8 nucleotides matching TRBD2. After removal of 4 bases from V and 1 base from J, the junction contained 3 bases not matched to a gene. This CDR3 has 15 amino acids. Germline loops: CDR1 SGHTA, CDR2 FQGTGA.

The CDR3 loop reads CASSFTGKNEKLFF. CDR3 nucleotide sequence: TGTGCCAGCAGTTTTACAGGGAAAAATGAAAAACTGTTTTTT. V and J are TRBV28 and TRBJ1-4, with D maybe TRBD1 (6 bases). Germline-derived CDR1 and CDR2 are MDHEN and SYDVKM. This CDR3 comprises 14 residues. Trimming took off 3 bases at V and 5 bases at J, with 10 bases between the two ends.

The chain couples TRBV27 to TRBJ1-6; 7 nucleotides line up with TRBD1. CDR3 size: 16 residues. Germline CDR1 reads MNHEY; CDR2 reads SMNVEV (reference sequence). CDR3 coding DNA: TGTGCGACCCGGGGACAGACCATCTCCTATAATTCACCCCTCCACTTT. This encodes CATRGQTISYNSPLHF.

This clone was observed a single time. The chain links TRBV5-8 to TRBJ2-2, with no clear D. The V gene's germline CDR1 is SGHTS and CDR2 YDEGEE. The CDR3 covers 15 residues. V dropped 1 base and J dropped 0 bases, with 7 bases sitting between them. CDR3 sequence reads: CASSLYPANTGELFF. The DNA for the CDR3 is TGTGCCAGCAGCTTGTACCCCGCGAACACCGGGGAGCTGTTTTTT.

Details on this clone: Other DNA sequences of this sample code for an identical CDR3. The rearrangement links TRBV11-2 to TRBJ2-7, with D unresolved. CDR3 size: 12 residues. CDR1 and CDR2 (germline): SGHAT, FQNNGV. V was trimmed by 0 bases and J by 4 bases, leaving 4 bases between them. CDR3 sequence: CASSLDGYEQYF. CDR3 sequence (DNA): TGTGCCAGCAGCTTAGACGGGTACGAGCAGTACTTC. The full variable domain, completed using reference TRBV11-2 and TRBJ2-7, is EAGVAQSPRYKIIEKRQSVAFWCNPISGHATLYWYQQILGQGPKLLIQFQNNGVVDDSQLPKDRFSAERLKGVDSTLKIQPAKLEDSAVYLCASSLDGYEQYFGPGTRLTVT.

This clone occurred a few times. The chain employs TRBV18 and TRBJ1-5, with D possibly TRBD1 on 5 matching bases. This CDR3 is 15 amino acids long. Trimming cost V 3 bases and J 3 bases, with 12 bases left between them. Germline-derived CDR1 and CDR2 are KGHSH and LQKENI. CDR3 amino acids: CASSPQKGTNQPQHF. The CDR3 DNA reads TGTGCCAGCTCACCCCAAAAGGGGACCAATCAGCCCCAGCATTTT.

Regarding this clone: This same CDR3 is encoded by further DNA sequences in the sample. V and J are TRBV12-3 or TRBV12-4 and TRBJ2-2; D is unclear. The CDR3 spans 13 residues. The V gene lost 6 bases and the J gene lost 6 bases, with 11 bases spanning the gap. The CDR3 loop reads CASSPGGAGELFF. CDR3 DNA sequence: TGTGCCAGCAGCCCAGGTGGGGCCGGGGAGCTGTTTTTT.

Worth noting for this clone: The same CDR3 arises from other DNA sequences in this sample as well. V usage is TRBV18 and J usage is TRBJ1-2, with D maybe TRBD1 (5 bases). The CDR3 consists of 15 residues. Trimming left V 2 bases short and J 0 bases short, with 10 bases between. CDR1 is KGHSH, CDR2 LQKENI, per germline. The CDR3 loop reads CASSPGTEANYGYTF. The DNA of the CDR3 is TGTGCCAGCTCACCAGGGACGGAAGCTAACTATGGCTACACCTTC.

The chain has TRBV28 and TRBJ1-5; no clear D. The CDR3 runs to 11 residues. Trimming pared 5 bases from V and 4 bases from J, leaving 3 bases between. Germline V lookup: CDR1 MDHEN, CDR2 SYDVKM. CDR3 region: CASSTNQPQHF. For the CDR3, the DNA is TGTGCCAGCAGTACTAATCAGCCCCAGCATTTT.

The CDR3 region is CASSGQGMGYGYTF. The CDR3 DNA reads TGTGCCAGCAGCGGACAGGGGATGGGGTATGGCTACACCTTC. The chain employs TRBV2 and TRBJ1-2, with TRBD1 identical over 9 bases. V gave up 6 bases and J gave up 5 bases; unmatched junction bases: 7. From germline, CDR1 is SNHLY and CDR2 FYNNEI. The CDR3 contains 14 residues.

The chain is built from TRBV4-2 and TRBJ1-4; D might be TRBD1 (6 bases). Germline V gene sequence: CDR1 LGHNA, CDR2 YNFKEQ. The CDR3 has 16 amino acids. Trimming shortened V by 3 bases and J by 0 bases, and 11 bases separated the two germline ends. The CDR3 DNA follows: TGTGCCAGCAGCCACGGGACACAAGCAACTAATGAAAAACTGTTTTTT. Encoded protein: CASSHGTQATNEKLFF.

This clone was detected only once. The V call is TRBV28, the J call TRBJ1-3; 7 bases map to TRBD1. Germline CDR1 MDHEN, CDR2 SYDVKM. Trimming cost V 0 bases and J 2 bases; bases outside gene matches: 1. The CDR3 sequence is 15 residues long. The CDR3 bases are TGTGCCAGCAGTTTATGGCAGGGGGCTGGAAACACCATATATTTT. Translated, it gives CASSLWQGAGNTIYF.

This chain uses TRBV5-6 with TRBJ2-3; D gene ambiguous. Germline-derived CDR1 and CDR2 are SGHDT and YYEEEE. The V end was cut by 3 bases, the J end by 11 bases, with 19 bases between. CDR3 size: 14 residues. The CDR3 reads CASSYQSVGLRQYF. CDR3 DNA: TGTGCCAGCAGCTATCAGTCCGTCGGGTTGAGGCAGTATTTT.

V is TRBV4-1 and J is TRBJ2-1, with 11 bases fitting TRBD2. This CDR3 comprises 17 residues. Trimming took 1 base from V and 8 from J; bases not matched to a gene: 10. Germline lookup yields CDR1 MGHRA and CDR2 YSYEKL. The CDR3 coding sequence is TGCGCCAGCAGCCAAGGAGGTAGCGGGGGGGCAAACTATGAGCAGTTCTTC. Its protein product is CASSQGGSGGANYEQFF.

The V and J genes are TRBV6-6 and TRBJ1-3; the D is unclear. Trimming took 0 bases from V and 0 from J, leaving 6 bases between them. Germline lookup yields CDR1 MNHNY and CDR2 SVGAGI (reference sequence). CDR3 length: 15 residues. DNA of the CDR3: TGTGCCAGCAGTTACTCGGACGGCTCTGGAAACACCATATATTTT. Amino acids: CASSYSDGSGNTIYF.

The sample holds one count of this clone. J is TRBJ1-6 and V is TRBV5-4; D unclear. The CDR3 loop spans 14 amino acids. Germline V gene lookup returns CDR1 SGHNT and CDR2 YYREEE (reference sequence). Trimming left V 4 bases short and J 7 bases short, with 12 bases between. In DNA, the CDR3 is TGTGCCAGCAGCCGCCAAGTTGCCAATTCACCCCTCCACTTT. This sequence encodes CASSRQVANSPLHF.

V and J are TRBV20-1 and TRBJ2-7, with D maybe TRBD2 (5 bases). The V gene's germline CDR1 is DFQATT and CDR2 SNEGSKA (reference sequence). The V gene lost 3 bases and the J gene lost 1 base, with 13 bases spanning the gap. The CDR3 contains 14 residues. The CDR3 DNA follows: TGCAGTGCTAGTTTGTCTAGCCAGTCCTACGAGCAGTACTTC. This encodes CSASLSSQSYEQYF.

The rearrangement uses TRBV19 and TRBJ2-6; a possible D gene is TRBD1 (5 bases). V dropped 10 bases and J dropped 0 bases, with 7 bases sitting between them. The germline V gene encodes CDR1 LNHDA and CDR2 SQIVND (reference sequence). This CDR3 spans 13 amino acids. Written as DNA, the CDR3 is TGTGCCACCAGGGACTCTGGGGCCAACGTCCTGACTTTC. This gives the protein CATRDSGANVLTF.

This chain connects TRBV3-1 (or the pseudogene TRBV3-2) to TRBJ1-6; D is unresolved. The CDR3 sequence is 14 residues long. V lost 0 bases, J lost 9 bases, and 9 bases lay in between. CDR1 and CDR2 (germline): LGHDT, YNNKEL (reference sequence). CDR3 in DNA: TGTGCCAGCAGCCAAGAACCGAGGCCTTCACCCCTCCACTTT. It is translated as CASSQEPRPSPLHF.

The chain carries TRBV6-6 and TRBJ2-1, with 7 bases matching TRBD1. The CDR3 is 15 amino acids. Trimming cost V 5 bases and J 7 bases; bases outside gene matches: 11. Germline values: CDR1 MNHNY, CDR2 SVGAGI (reference sequence). CDR3 nucleotides: TGTGCCAGCAGTCCCACAGGGGCAATGGGGAATGAGCAGTTCTTC. Translating gives CASSPTGAMGNEQFF.

The rearrangement joins TRBV5-5 to TRBJ2-5; D not resolved. This CDR3 is built from 13 residues. V was trimmed by 2 bases and J by 5 bases, leaving 10 bases between them. Looked up from germline, CDR1 is SGHKS and CDR2 is YYEKEE (reference sequence). The CDR3 DNA follows: TGTGCCAGCAGCTTTTTAAGGCAGGAGACCCAGTACTTC. Translated, it gives CASSFLRQETQYF.

The CDR3 loop is CAWSAGGGANVLTF. Written as DNA, the CDR3 is TGTGCCTGGAGTGCGGGGGGAGGGGCCAACGTCCTGACTTTC. The rearrangement uses TRBV30 and TRBJ2-6, with 7 bases lining up with TRBD2. The CDR3 extends over 14 amino acids. The junction had 1 base not matched to a gene; V was cut back by 1 base and J by 4 bases. Looked up from germline, CDR1 is GTSNPN and CDR2 is SVGIG (reference sequence).

The chain carries TRBV19 and TRBJ1-6; 8 nucleotides agree with TRBD1. Germline CDR1 reads LNHDA; CDR2 reads SQIVND (reference sequence). V gave up 9 bases and J gave up 0 bases; unmatched junction bases: 4. The CDR3 has 15 residues. CDR3 in amino acids: CASSGGRSYNSPLHF. CDR3 DNA sequence: TGTGCCAGCTCAGGGGGCCGCTCCTATAATTCACCCCTCCACTTT.

This clone was observed a single time. Other DNA variants within this sample encode the same CDR3. The gene calls are TRBV12-3 or TRBV12-4 and TRBJ1-1; D is perhaps TRBD1 (5 bases). CDR3 length equals 11 residues. The ends were cut back, 3 bases at V and 7 bases at J, with 6 bases in the middle. CDR3 coding DNA: TGTGCCAGCAGTTTGGGGGGTGAAGCTTTCTTT. Protein: CASSLGGEAFF.

The rearrangement links TRBV5-4 to TRBJ1-2; no definite D call. This CDR3 contains 13 residues. Germline CDR1 is SGHNT and CDR2 is YYREEE (reference sequence). Trimming left V 4 bases short and J 8 bases short, with 15 bases between. DNA of the CDR3: TGTGCCAGCAGCCTTGACACCATAGGAGGCTACACCTTC. Translated, it gives CASSLDTIGGYTF. Variable domain in full (rest from reference TRBV5-4 and TRBJ1-2): ETGVTQSPTHLIKTRGQQVTLRCSSQSGHNTVSWYQQALGQGPQFIFQYYREEENGRGNFPPRFSGLQFPNYSSELNVNALELDDSALYLCASSLDTIGGYTFGSGTRLTVV.

The chain couples TRBV7-2 to TRBJ2-1; D unresolved. Germline lookup yields CDR1 SGHTA and CDR2 FQGNSA. The CDR3 loop spans 13 amino acids. With 0 bases removed from V and 11 bases from J, the gap between germline ends came to 11 bases. The CDR3 sequence: CASSLATAMKQFF. In DNA, the CDR3 is TGTGCCAGCAGCTTAGCGACTGCAATGAAGCAGTTCTTC. Variable domain in full (rest from reference TRBV7-2 and TRBJ2-1): GAGVSQSPSNKVTEKGKDVELRCDPISGHTALYWYRQSLGQGLEFLIYFQGNSAPDKSGLPSDRFSAERTGGSVSTLTIQRTQQEDSAVYLCASSLATAMKQFFGPGTRLTVL.